This T cell receptor (beta chain) came from a study of T-cell reconstitution after alpha-beta-depleted transplantation in children. Of note for this clonotype: What it binds is unknown.

The CDR3 spans 17 residues. The ends lost 1 base at V and 0 bases at J; junction bases unmatched: 2. It was with unique molecular identifiers that the TCRbeta library was prepared. TCRdb reanalysed the PCR reads using MiXCR and keeps one entry per CDR3 protein. Here the sample spans 700,000 to 950,000 distinct CDR3 sequences, around 17% being singletons. Whole-study results and caveats: It was reported that alpha-beta T cells came from several hundred expanded graft clones (about two months after transplant). By one year post-transplant, T-cell counts and diversity largely arose from T cells that were newly produced. Surviving recipient cells, namely T cells and thymic progenitors, were the source of high day-60 TCRbeta diversity in some patients.

The chain employs TRBV12-3 or TRBV12-4 and TRBJ2-2; 10 bases are a match to TRBD1. The receptor comes from a male patient between 5 and 17 years old who had a stem cell transplant for acute lymphoblastic leukemia, so the T cells may come from the graft donor. The sample here was PBMCs, mostly from graft donor cells, taken 360 days after TCRalphabeta/CD19-depleted stem cell transplant. The DNA of the CDR3 is TGTGCCAGCAGTTTAGTGGGGACAGGGGCGAACACCGGGGAGCTGTTTTTT. Translated: CASSLVGTGANTGELFF.